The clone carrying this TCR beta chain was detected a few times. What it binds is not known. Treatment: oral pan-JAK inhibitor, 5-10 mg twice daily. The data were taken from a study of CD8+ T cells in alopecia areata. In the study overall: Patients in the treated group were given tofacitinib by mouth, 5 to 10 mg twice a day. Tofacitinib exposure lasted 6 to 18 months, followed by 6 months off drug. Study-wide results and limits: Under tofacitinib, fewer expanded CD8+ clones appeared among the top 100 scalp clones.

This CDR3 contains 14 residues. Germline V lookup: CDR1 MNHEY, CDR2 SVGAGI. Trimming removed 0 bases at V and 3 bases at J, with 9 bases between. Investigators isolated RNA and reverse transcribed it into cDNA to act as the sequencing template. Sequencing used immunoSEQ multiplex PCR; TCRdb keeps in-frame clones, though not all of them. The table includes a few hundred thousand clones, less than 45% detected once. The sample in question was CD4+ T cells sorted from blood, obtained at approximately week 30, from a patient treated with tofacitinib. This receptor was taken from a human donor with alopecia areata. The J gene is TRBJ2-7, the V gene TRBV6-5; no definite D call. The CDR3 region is CASSYSGGIYEQYF. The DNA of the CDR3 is TGTGCCAGCAGTTACTCCGGTGGGATCTACGAGCAGTACTTC.